The sequence of this T cell receptor beta chain was determined in a study of post-analysis software for immune sequencing data. This CDR3 is 15 amino acids long. V dropped 0 bases and J dropped 0 bases, with 9 bases sitting between them. Germline CDR1 SGHRS, CDR2 YFSETQ. Prepared libraries of TCR beta cDNA carried unique molecular identifiers. Each CDR3 protein gets one entry after TCRdb re-called the PCR reads with MiXCR. The sample lists 820,000 or so distinct CDR3 sequences; approximately 57% were seen once. Study-level results: Four or five TRBV segments, including TRBV5-6, TRBV5-1 and TRBV20-1, were more frequent in patients than controls. Under F measure analysis, samples from one preparation batch co-clustered strongly.

As concerns this clonotype: As yet, its antigen is unknown.

The sequencing input was blood. The chain is built from TRBV5-1 and TRBJ2-5; no clear D. The source is a girl aged 10 to 17 with multiple sclerosis. CDR3 in DNA: TGCGCCAGCAGCTTGGATCGGGTATACCAAGAGACCCAGTACTTC. Translating it yields CASSLDRVYQETQYF. Full variable domain (outside the CDR3, taken from reference TRBV5-1 and TRBJ2-5): KAGVTQTPRYLIKTRGQQVTLSCSPISGHRSVSWYQQTPGQGLQFLFEYFSETQRNKGNFPGRFSGRQFSNSRSEMNVSTLELGDSALYLCASSLDRVYQETQYFGPGTRLLVL.